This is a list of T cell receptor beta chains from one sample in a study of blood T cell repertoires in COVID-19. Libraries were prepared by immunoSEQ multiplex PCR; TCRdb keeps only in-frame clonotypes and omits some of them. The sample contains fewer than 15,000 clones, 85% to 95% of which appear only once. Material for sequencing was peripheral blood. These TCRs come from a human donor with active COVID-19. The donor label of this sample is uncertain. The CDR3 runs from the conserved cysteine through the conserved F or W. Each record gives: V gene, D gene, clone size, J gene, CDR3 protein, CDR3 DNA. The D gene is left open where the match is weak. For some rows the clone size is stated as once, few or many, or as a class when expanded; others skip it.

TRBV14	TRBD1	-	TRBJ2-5	CASSQWGQSQETQYF	TGTGCCAGCAGCCAATGGGGACAGTCCCAAGAGACCCAGTACTTC
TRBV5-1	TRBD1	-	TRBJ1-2	CASSWRGQDNYGYTF	TGCGCCAGCAGCTGGCGGGGACAGGATAACTATGGCTACACCTTC
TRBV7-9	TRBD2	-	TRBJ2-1	CASSFRLAEYNEQFF	TGTGCCAGCAGCTTTCGACTAGCAGAGTACAATGAGCAGTTCTTC
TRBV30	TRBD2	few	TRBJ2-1	CAWSVLPSGGGTSKFF	TGTGCCTGGAGTGTACTCCCTAGCGGGGGGGGAACGAGCAAGTTCTTC
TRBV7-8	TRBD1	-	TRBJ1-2	CASSLQGGQGTAYGYTF	TGTGCCAGCAGCTTACAAGGAGGACAGGGGACGGCCTATGGCTACACCTTC
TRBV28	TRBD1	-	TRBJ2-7	CASRGNRDSLEQYF	TGTGCCAGCAGGGGAAACCGGGACAGCCTCGAGCAGTACTTC
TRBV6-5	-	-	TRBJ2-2	CASRGAYNTGELFF	TGTGCCAGCAGGGGGGCCTACAACACCGGGGAGCTGTTTTTT
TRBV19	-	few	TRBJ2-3	CASSPWAGKGTDTQYF	TGTGCCAGTAGTCCCTGGGCGGGAAAGGGGACAGATACGCAGTATTTT
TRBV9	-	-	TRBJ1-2	CASSVDSNYGYTF	TGTGCCAGCAGCGTGGACAGCAACTATGGCTACACCTTC
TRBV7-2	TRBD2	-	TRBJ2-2	CASSQTSGRGGELFF	TGCGCCAGCAGCCAGACTAGCGGGAGAGGAGGGGAGCTGTTTTTT
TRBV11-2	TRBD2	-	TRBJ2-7	CASSSGLAGSYEQYF	TGTGCCAGCAGCTCCGGACTAGCGGGCTCCTACGAGCAGTACTTC
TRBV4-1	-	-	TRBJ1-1	CASSQVNQAFF	TGCGCCAGCAGCCAAGTTAATCAAGCTTTCTTT
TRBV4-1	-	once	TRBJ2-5	CASSQDKQRPAGTQYF	TGCGCCAGCAGCCAAGATAAGCAGCGGCCGGCGGGGACCCAGTACTTC
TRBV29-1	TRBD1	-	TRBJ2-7	CSVEARAGGYEQYF	TGCAGCGTTGAAGCCCGGGCAGGGGGCTACGAGCAGTACTTC
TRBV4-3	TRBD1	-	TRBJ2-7	CASSQWTGGNEQYF	TGCGCCAGCAGCCAGTGGACAGGGGGGAACGAGCAGTACTTC
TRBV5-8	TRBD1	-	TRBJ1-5	CASSLSGGWGNQPQHF	TGTGCCAGCAGCTTGTCAGGGGGCTGGGGCAATCAGCCCCAGCATTTT
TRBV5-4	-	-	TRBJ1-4	CASRMAGNEKLFF	TGTGCCAGCAGGATGGCAGGGAATGAAAAACTGTTTTTT
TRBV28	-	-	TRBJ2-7	CASSLIVPPYEQYF	TGTGCCAGCAGTTTAATAGTCCCCCCCTACGAGCAGTACTTC
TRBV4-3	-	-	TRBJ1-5	CASSQDYQGQPQHF	TGCGCCAGCAGCCAAGATTACCAGGGTCAGCCCCAGCATTTT
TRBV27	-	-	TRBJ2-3	CASSWGQRTDTQYF	TGTGCCAGCAGTTGGGGACAACGCACAGATACGCAGTATTTT
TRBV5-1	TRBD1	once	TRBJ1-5	CASSRKQGAQPQHF	TGCGCCAGCAGCAGGAAGCAGGGGGCGCAGCCCCAGCATTTT
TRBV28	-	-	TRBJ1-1	CASSHATGVSGTEAFF	TGTGCCAGCAGCCACGCCACAGGAGTTTCGGGCACTGAAGCTTTCTTT
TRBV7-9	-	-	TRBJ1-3	CASSRDRLGGNTIYF	TGTGCCAGCAGCCGTGACAGGCTGGGTGGAAACACCATATATTTT
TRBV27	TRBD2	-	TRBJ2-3	CASTFKGFSSGRATDTQYF	TGTGCCAGCACCTTTAAGGGGTTTAGTAGCGGGAGGGCCACAGATACGCAGTATTTT
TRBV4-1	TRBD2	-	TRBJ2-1	CASSHPSGENSYNEQFF	TGCGCCAGCAGCCACCCTAGCGGAGAGAACTCCTACAATGAGCAGTTCTTC
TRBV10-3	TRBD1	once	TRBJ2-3	CAISESLTGGQDTQYF	TGTGCCATCAGTGAGTCTCTGACAGGGGGACAAGATACGCAGTATTTT
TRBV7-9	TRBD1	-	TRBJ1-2	CASSVRQGWNYGYTF	TGTGCCAGCAGCGTCCGACAGGGTTGGAACTATGGCTACACCTTC
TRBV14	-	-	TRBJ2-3	CASSQEPQQQPNTQYF	TGTGCCAGCAGCCAAGAGCCCCAACAGCAACCGAATACGCAGTATTTT
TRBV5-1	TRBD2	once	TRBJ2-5	CASSLAPAGAETQYF	TGCGCCAGCAGCTTGGCTCCAGCGGGGGCAGAGACCCAGTACTTC
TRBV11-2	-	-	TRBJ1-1	CASGTRNTEAFF	TGTGCCAGCGGCACAAGGAACACTGAAGCTTTCTTT
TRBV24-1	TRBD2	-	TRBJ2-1	CATSDTSGGGKQFF	TGTGCCACCAGTGACACTAGCGGGGGCGGAAAGCAGTTCTTC
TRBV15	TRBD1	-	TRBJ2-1	CATSRGQPSSYNEQFF	TGTGCCACCAGCAGGGGACAGCCTAGCTCCTACAATGAGCAGTTCTTC
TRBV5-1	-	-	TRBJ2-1	CASSFFLANEQFF	TGCGCCAGCAGCTTCTTCCTGGCAAATGAGCAGTTCTTC
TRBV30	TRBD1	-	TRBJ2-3	CAWSIRTGGIDTQYF	TGTGCCTGGAGTATCAGGACAGGGGGCATCGATACGCAGTATTTT
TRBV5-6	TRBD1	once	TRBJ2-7	CASSQDRGREQYF	TGTGCCAGCTCCCAGGACAGGGGGCGCGAGCAGTACTTC
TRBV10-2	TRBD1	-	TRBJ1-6	CASSESGQTLYDSPLHF	TGCGCCAGCAGTGAGTCGGGACAGACCTTATATGATTCACCCCTCCACTTT
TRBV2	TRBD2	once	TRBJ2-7	CASSRGTSGSYEQYF	TGTGCCAGCTCCCGGGGGACTAGCGGATCCTACGAGCAGTACTTC
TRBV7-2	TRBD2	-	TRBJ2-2	CASSSTSGGAGELFF	TGTGCCAGCAGCTCTACTAGCGGGGGGGCCGGGGAGCTGTTTTTT
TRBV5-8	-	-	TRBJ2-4	CASSSEQGRGVAKNIQYF	TGTGCCAGCAGCAGTGAGCAGGGTCGTGGTGTAGCCAAAAACATTCAGTACTTC
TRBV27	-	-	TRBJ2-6	CASSSYSGANVLTF	TGTGCCAGCAGTTCTTACTCTGGGGCCAACGTCCTGACTTTC
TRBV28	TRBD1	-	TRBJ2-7	CASSLGQGSEEQYF	TGTGCCAGCAGTCTGGGACAGGGGAGTGAGGAGCAGTACTTC
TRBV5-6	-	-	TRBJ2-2	CASSLEPSGELFF	TGTGCCAGCAGCTTGGAGCCGTCCGGGGAGCTGTTTTTT
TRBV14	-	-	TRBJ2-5	CASSPREGAQETQYF	TGTGCCAGCAGCCCCCGTGAGGGAGCGCAAGAGACCCAGTACTTC
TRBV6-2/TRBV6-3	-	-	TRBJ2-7	CASSYSSGSSYEQYF	TGTGCCAGCAGTTACTCGTCAGGGTCCTCCTACGAGCAGTACTTC
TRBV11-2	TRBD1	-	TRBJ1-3	CASSIDQGGPGNTIYF	TGTGCCAGCAGCATTGATCAGGGGGGACCTGGAAACACCATATATTTT
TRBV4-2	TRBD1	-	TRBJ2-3	CASSQNRGASTDTQYF	TGTGCCAGCAGCCAAAACAGGGGTGCTAGCACAGATACGCAGTATTTT
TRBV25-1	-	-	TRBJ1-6	CASLPGGEASPLHF	TGTGCCAGCCTCCCGGGGGGGGAAGCTTCACCCCTCCACTTT
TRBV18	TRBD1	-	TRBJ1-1	CASSPGTVNTEAFF	TGTGCCAGCTCACCCGGGACAGTTAACACTGAAGCTTTCTTT
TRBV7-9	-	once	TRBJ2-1	CASSPPEVSRRTNNEQFF	TGTGCCAGCAGCCCTCCGGAGGTCAGCAGGCGGACCAACAATGAGCAGTTCTTC
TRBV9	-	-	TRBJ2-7	CASSEGESWRAEEQYF	TGTGCCAGCAGCGAGGGGGAATCGTGGCGGGCGGAGGAGCAGTACTTC
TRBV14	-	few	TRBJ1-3	CASSHTASGNTIYF	TGTGCCAGCAGCCACACAGCCTCTGGAAACACCATATATTTT